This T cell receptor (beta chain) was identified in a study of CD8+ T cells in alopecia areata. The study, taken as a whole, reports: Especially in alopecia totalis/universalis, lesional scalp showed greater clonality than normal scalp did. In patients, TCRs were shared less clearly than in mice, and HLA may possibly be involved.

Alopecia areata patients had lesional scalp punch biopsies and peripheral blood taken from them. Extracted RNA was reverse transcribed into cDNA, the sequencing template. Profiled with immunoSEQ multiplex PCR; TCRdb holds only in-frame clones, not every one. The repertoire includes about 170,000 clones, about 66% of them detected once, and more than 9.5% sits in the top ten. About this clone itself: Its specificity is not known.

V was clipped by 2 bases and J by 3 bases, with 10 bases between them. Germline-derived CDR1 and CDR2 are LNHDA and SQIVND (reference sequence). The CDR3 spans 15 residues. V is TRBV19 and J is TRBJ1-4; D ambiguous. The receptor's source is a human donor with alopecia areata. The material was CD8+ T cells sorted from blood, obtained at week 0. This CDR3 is CASSILGQPNEKLFF. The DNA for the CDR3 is TGTGCCAGTAGTATACTTGGGCAGCCTAATGAAAAACTGTTTTTT.